These 10 T cell receptor delta chains share one sample of origin, sequenced in a study of gamma-delta chains in newborns, infants, children. TCRdb re-called the reads using CATT. The profile shows about 3,800 delta-chain clones, under 2.5% of them singletons. Sequences were obtained from blood. These receptors came from a child who was a newborn, infant or young child, either healthy, febrile or measles-vaccinated (not recorded which).

Concerning this clone: This is likely an artifact of a read error, given a far larger clone one base away. Other DNA sequences within the sample encode an identical CDR3. The chain recombines TRDV2 with TRDJ2; no definite D call. V lost 3 bases to trimming and J lost 1 base, with 14 bases between them. From germline, CDR1 is GEAIGNYY and CDR2 EKD. There are 16 residues in the CDR3. As DNA, the CDR3 is TGTGCCTGTGACCCGGAGGGGTACAGTTTGACAGCACAACTCTTCTTT. It translates to CACDPEGYSLTAQLFF.

Remarks on this clone: Other DNA sequences in this sample translate to the same CDR3. The chain combines TRDV2 with TRDJ1, with 13 nucleotides matching TRDD3. This CDR3 spans 16 amino acids. Germline lookup yields CDR1 GEAIGNYY and CDR2 EKD. V was pared by 3 bases and J by 0 bases, with 3 bases of the junction left unmatched. The CDR3 sequence is CACDLLGDTYTDKLIF. In nucleotides, the CDR3 is TGTGCCTGTGACCTACTGGGGGATACGTACACCGATAAACTCATCTTT.

Only a few counts were recorded for this clone. A single base is all that separates this from a far larger clone, so a read error is likely. Other nucleotide sequences from this sample produce the same CDR3. V gene TRDV2 combines with J gene TRDJ3, with 10 bases that match TRDD3. The CDR3 consists of 18 residues. Trimming took 0 bases from V and 2 from J; bases not matched to a gene: 3. The germline V gene has CDR1 GEAIGNYY and CDR2 EKD. The CDR3 region has the DNA TGTGCCTGTGACACCGTCCTGGGGGATACCTGGGACACCCGACAGATGTTTTTC. This sequence encodes CACDTVLGDTWDTRQMFF.

This clone is labeled as medium-sized (0.01 to 0.1%). This may be a read error: a much more frequent sequence differs by one nucleotide. Other DNA sequences in the same sample also yield this CDR3. The chain combines TRDV2 with TRDJ3, with TRDD3 matching 10 bases. V was clipped by 0 bases and J by 0 bases; unmatched bases: 1. Germline-derived CDR1 and CDR2 are GEAIGNYY and EKD. CDR3 length: 18 amino acids. The DNA for the CDR3 is TGTGCCTGTGACACCGGGGGATACGGCTCCTGGGACACCCGACAGATGTTTTTC. It encodes CACDTGGYGSWDTRQMFF.

Details on this clone: It is likely a read error: a sequence one base away is far more abundant. This sample also contains other DNA sequences that code for the same CDR3. The chain has TRDV2 and TRDJ3, with 7 bases lining up with TRDD3. Germline lookup yields CDR1 GEAIGNYY and CDR2 EKD. The CDR3 runs to 16 residues. The CDR3 DNA is TGTGCCTGTGACTGGGGGAGCTCCTGGGACACCCGACAAATGTTTTTC. Its translation: CACDWGSSWDTRQMFF.

The sample holds a few counts of this clone. A far more abundant clone sits one base away, making this likely a read error. The chain combines TRDV2 with TRDJ1; TRDD3 aligns across 10 bases. The CDR3 runs 14 residues. The germline gives CDR1 GEAIGNYY, CDR2 EKD. CDR3 region: CAWDTGGYTDKLIF. The CDR3 DNA reads TGTGCCTGGGACACTGGGGGATACACCGATAAACTCATCTTT.

A few counts support this clone. At the DNA level, this CDR3 is encoded by other sequences in the same sample as well. The chain uses TRDV2 and TRDJ2, with 7 bases aligning to TRDD3. V was pared by 0 bases and J by 1 base, with 1 base of the junction left unmatched. The CDR3 contains 15 residues. Germline assignment: CDR1 GEAIGNYY and CDR2 EKD. The CDR3 region is CACDTLGDLTAQLFF. The CDR3 DNA reads as TGTGCCTGTGACACCTTGGGGGATTTGACAGCACAACTCTTCTTT.

The V and J genes are TRDV2 and TRDJ3; 8 nucleotides agree with TRDD3. The ends lost 3 bases at V and 0 bases at J; junction bases unmatched: 6. The CDR3 length is 18 residues. Germline CDR1 GEAIGNYY, CDR2 EKD. The CDR3 DNA follows: TGTGCCTGTGACGTACTGGGGGCTTTCTCCTGGGACACCCGACAGATGTTTTTC. It yields the protein CACDVLGAFSWDTRQMFF.

As for this clone: This likely reflects a read error, since a far larger clone is one base away. The CDR3 spells CACGVLGSSWDTRQMFF. The CDR3 DNA is TGTGCCTGTGGCGTACTGGGGAGCTCCTGGGACACCCGACAGATGTTTTTC. The chain employs TRDV2 and TRDJ3; 7 positions agree with TRDD3. With V trimmed by 5 bases and J by 0 bases, 6 bases remained unmatched. Germline assignment: CDR1 GEAIGNYY and CDR2 EKD. This CDR3 spans 17 amino acids.

This clone was counted between two and nine times. A much larger clone is a single base away; this may be a read error. V gene TRDV1 combines with J gene TRDJ1; D is uncertain. V was clipped by 5 bases and J by 4 bases, with 26 bases between them. CDR3 size: 18 residues. Germline V lookup: CDR1 TSWWSYY, CDR2 QGS. In DNA, the CDR3 is TGTGCTCTTGGGAGCCTCCAGGGGCTTCGTCCGTACATCGATAAACTCATCTTT. Translated, it gives CALGSLQGLRPYIDKLIF.